This T cell receptor (beta chain) comes out of a study of molecular identifiers for immune sequencing clone quantification. Study-level findings and limits: Underestimation of highly expanded clone sizes could arise where identical TCR molecules share a barcode. Whereas clones above 20 RNA copies held under 1% of naive-cell molecules, they held over 98% of effector molecules.

CDR1 and CDR2 (germline): MNHEY, SMNVEV (reference sequence). Trimming cost V 5 bases and J 5 bases; bases outside gene matches: 11. This CDR3 has 16 amino acids. As regards this clonotype: What it recognizes is unknown.

Methods described previously, with TCR primers listed, were used for bulk TCR libraries. Using its own MiXCR run on the PCR reads, TCRdb lists one record per CDR3 protein. This table has about 640,000 distinct CDR3 sequences, just under 20% appearing once. When naive CD8 T cells were sorted, they were gated as CD8+CD4-CCR7+CD45RA+. This chain links TRBV27 with TRBJ2-1, with 8 bases identical to TRBD2. This TCR derives from a human donor in good health. Some libraries in this study had Jurkat cell RNA spiked in. Sequencing used naive CD8+ T cells from blood, with Jurkat cell RNA spiked in. Subset defined: FACS-sorted CD8+CD4-CCR7+CD45RA+ naive T cells. The CDR3 nucleotides read TGTGCCAGCAGTCCGGATCGACTAGCGAGGCACAATGAGCAGTTCTTC. It is translated as CASSPDRLARHNEQFF.